The 26 T cell receptor beta chains below come from one sample, sequenced in a study of shared clonotypes between healthy human individuals. Assay used: immunoSEQ multiplex PCR; TCRdb lists only in-frame clones, some missing. Altogether 550,000 to 700,000 clones are present, around three quarters being singletons, with the ten largest covering 1.5% to 2%. Sample: memory CD4+ T cells sorted from blood. As to subset: CD45RA-negative fraction. The receptor source for this set is a woman aged 25 to 39 in good health.

The rearrangement uses TRBV6-1 and TRBJ2-7, with TRBD1 matching over 10 bases. Germline CDR1 MNHNS, CDR2 SASEGT. Trimming cost V 4 bases and J 4 bases; bases outside gene matches: 7. The CDR3 sequence is 15 residues long. The DNA for the CDR3 is TGTGCCAGCAGTGGACCGGACAGGGGGAAATACGAGCAGTACTTC. It is translated as CASSGPDRGKYEQYF.

The rearrangement uses TRBV30 and TRBJ1-5; possibly TRBD1 for D (6 bases). The CDR3 contains 15 residues. Trimming left V 1 base short and J 2 bases short, with 12 bases between. Germline CDR1 and CDR2: GTSNPN and SVGIG (reference sequence). The DNA for the CDR3 is TGTGCCTGGAGTGGTGAGGGGGTCCGCAATCAGCCCCAGCATTTT. Protein: CAWSGEGVRNQPQHF.

The chain is built from TRBV19 and TRBJ1-5; D gene ambiguous. Looked up from germline, CDR1 is LNHDA and CDR2 is SQIVND (reference sequence). The V gene lost 4 bases and the J gene lost 4 bases, with 5 bases spanning the gap. This CDR3 has 12 amino acids. This chain's CDR3 is CASSNVNQPQHF. CDR3 DNA: TGTGCCAGTAGTAACGTTAATCAGCCCCAGCATTTT.

This sequence joins TRBV2 and TRBJ2-5; weak D call: TRBD1 (5 bases). The CDR3 is made up of 13 amino acids. Germline V CDR1 and CDR2: SNHLY, FYNNEI. Trimming pared 7 bases from V and 5 bases from J, leaving 14 bases between. CDR3 residues: CASTMARVETQYF. The CDR3 coding sequence is TGTGCCAGCACTATGGCCAGGGTGGAGACCCAGTACTTC.

The chain carries TRBV10-2 and TRBJ2-2; 13 bases line up with TRBD2. This CDR3 is built from 18 residues. Germline V gene data show CDR1 as WSHSY and CDR2 as SAAADI. V lost 0 bases, J lost 4 bases, and 5 bases stayed unmatched. The CDR3 protein is CASSESLAGGRSTGELFF. The CDR3, as DNA: TGCGCCAGCAGTGAGTCACTAGCGGGAGGGCGGAGCACCGGGGAGCTGTTTTTT.

This clone appeared once. The V call is TRBV28, the J call TRBJ1-6, with D hard to call. Germline V gene data show CDR1 as MDHEN and CDR2 as SYDVKM. The CDR3 is 11 amino acids. Trimming shortened V by 5 bases and J by 7 bases, and 3 bases separated the two germline ends. CDR3 nucleotide sequence: TGTGCCAGCAGTCCCAATTCACCCCTCCACTTT. Translating it yields CASSPNSPLHF.

This clone was recorded once. At the DNA level, this CDR3 is encoded by other sequences in the same sample as well. The chain combines TRBV5-6 with TRBJ2-5; a possible D gene is TRBD2 (5 bases). Trimming took off 2 bases at V and 5 bases at J, with 10 bases between the two ends. The CDR3 is 13 residues long. Germline V CDR1 and CDR2: SGHDT, YYEEEE. CDR3: CASSFSGGETQYF. CDR3 bases: TGTGCCAGCAGCTTTTCCGGAGGCGAGACCCAGTACTTC. Complete variable domain (other parts from reference TRBV5-6 and TRBJ2-5): DAGVTQSPTHLIKTRGQQVTLRCSPKSGHDTVSWYQQALGQGPQFIFQYYEEEERQRGNFPDRFSGHQFPNYSSELNVNALLLGDSALYLCASSFSGGETQYFGPGTRLLVL.

V gene TRBV27 combines with J gene TRBJ1-2, with TRBD1 matching over 8 bases. Germline CDR1 MNHEY, CDR2 SMNVEV (reference sequence). The V segment lost 6 bases and the J segment 2 bases; nucleotides outside the gene matches: 14. This CDR3 region has 17 residues. The CDR3: CASRRNTQGARNYGYTF. CDR3 in DNA: TGTGCCAGCAGACGAAATACCCAGGGGGCTCGGAACTATGGCTACACCTTC.

The rearrangement links TRBV5-1 to TRBJ2-5, with 11 bases that match TRBD2. V was clipped by 4 bases and J by 4 bases; unmatched bases: 9. The CDR3 is made up of 16 amino acids. In germline, CDR1 is SGHRS, CDR2 YFSETQ. In DNA form, the CDR3 reads TGCGCCAGCAGCGGTGGAGGTAGCGGGAGGGGAGAGACCCAGTACTTC. As protein: CASSGGGSGRGETQYF.

V is TRBV27 and J is TRBJ2-7; 8 bases are shared with TRBD1. The CDR3 loop spans 14 amino acids. Germline CDR1 and CDR2: MNHEY and SMNVEV (reference sequence). With 6 bases clipped from V and 5 bases from J, the junction kept 9 bases outside the gene matches. CDR3 protein: CASRAGGRIDEQYF. DNA for the CDR3: TGTGCCAGCAGGGCAGGGGGCAGAATCGACGAGCAGTACTTC.

The chain uses TRBV6-1 and TRBJ2-3; D tentatively fits TRBD1 or TRBD2 (5 bases each). V was cut by 6 bases and J by 5 bases, with 12 bases left in between. The length of the CDR3 is 13 residues. In germline, CDR1 is MNHNS, CDR2 SASEGT. The CDR3 sequence is CASSPGRGDTQYF. CDR3 coding DNA: TGTGCCAGCAGCCCGGGAAGGGGAGATACGCAGTATTTT.

The V and J genes are TRBV5-1 and TRBJ1-4, with D unclear. The CDR3 is 16 amino acids. The ends were cut back, 4 bases at V and 0 bases at J, with 13 bases in the middle. From germline, CDR1 is SGHRS and CDR2 YFSETQ. The CDR3 loop reads CASSPTARATNEKLFF. For the CDR3, the DNA is TGCGCCAGCAGCCCGACCGCGAGGGCAACTAATGAAAAACTGTTTTTT.

The gene calls are TRBV14 and TRBJ1-4, with 10 bases identical to TRBD1. V lost 2 bases to trimming and J lost 6 bases; unmatched junction nucleotides: 3. The CDR3 has 15 amino acids. The germline gives CDR1 SGHDN, CDR2 FVKESK. The CDR3 nucleotides are TGTGCCAGCAGCCAATTAGGGACAGGGGATGAAAAACTGTTTTTT. Protein product: CASSQLGTGDEKLFF.

The chain couples TRBV5-4 to TRBJ2-5; the D is unclear. Trimming removed 4 bases at V and 2 bases at J, with 9 bases between. The CDR3 has 13 residues. CDR1 is SGHNT, CDR2 YYREEE, per germline (reference sequence). The CDR3 loop reads CASSPDSQETQYF. For the CDR3, the DNA is TGTGCCAGCAGCCCAGACTCGCAAGAGACCCAGTACTTC.

CDR3 residues: CASSPDGRGELFF. Here the CDR3 DNA reads TGTGCCAGCAGCCCCGACGGGAGAGGGGAGCTGTTTTTT. This sequence joins TRBV7-3 and TRBJ2-2; weak D call: TRBD2 (6 bases). This CDR3 contains 13 residues. Germline assignment: CDR1 SGHTA and CDR2 FQGTGA. The germline V and J ends were trimmed by 5 bases and 8 bases, with 12 bases remaining between them.

This rearrangement joins TRBV5-1 to TRBJ2-2; D is perhaps TRBD1 (5 bases). Between the trimmed V and J ends, which lost 4 bases and 5 bases, there was a span of 21 bases. The length of the CDR3 is 17 residues. CDR1 is SGHRS, CDR2 YFSETQ, per germline. The CDR3 nucleotides read TGCGCCAGCAGCCGGAACGCCCCGGGCCAGGGTACCGGGGAGCTGTTTTTT. It encodes CASSRNAPGQGTGELFF.

The CDR3 DNA follows: TGTGCCAGCAGCGCCCGGGTTTCGGGACAGCCTCTAGCCAAAAACATTCAGTACTTC. Amino acids: CASSARVSGQPLAKNIQYF. The chain recombines TRBV21-1 with TRBJ2-4; the listed D gene, TRBD1, was not tested against the DNA. TRBV21-1 is annotated as a pseudogene. The CDR3 contains 19 residues.

The rearrangement joins TRBV6-5 to TRBJ1-1, with D unclear. V lost 2 bases and J lost 1, with 11 bases in between. This CDR3 region has 15 residues. In germline, CDR1 is MNHEY, CDR2 SVGAGI. The CDR3 region has the DNA TGTGCCAGCAGTTACGGAGGGTCTGGGAACACTGAAGCTTTCTTT. Its protein is CASSYGGSGNTEAFF.

The V and J genes are TRBV11-3 and TRBJ2-4, with D possibly matching TRBD2 (5 bases). V lost 5 bases and J lost 8, with 10 bases in between. Germline CDR1 reads SGHNT; CDR2 reads YENEEA. The CDR3 is 12 residues long. The CDR3 protein is CASSDRADIQYF. The CDR3 DNA follows: TGTGCCAGCAGCGATAGAGCGGACATTCAGTACTTC.

The chain has TRBV5-1 and TRBJ2-1, with 10 bases that match TRBD1. The CDR3 is 14 residues long. Germline V lookup: CDR1 SGHRS, CDR2 YFSETQ. V lost 2 bases and J lost 9; bases outside the gene matches: 5. CDR3 region: CASSFGTGAIEQFF. Written as DNA, the CDR3 is TGCGCCAGCAGCTTCGGGACAGGGGCCATTGAGCAGTTCTTC.

V and J are TRBV7-7 and TRBJ1-1; no definite D call. Trimming left V 8 bases short and J 8 bases short, with 18 bases between. Per the germline V gene, CDR1 is SSHAT and CDR2 is FNYEAQ (reference sequence). There are 13 residues in the CDR3. CDR3 coding DNA: TGTGCCAGCTCCCGCATCGAGGAGGGAGAAGCTTTCTTT. Its protein product is CASSRIEEGEAFF.

Comment on this clone: A far larger clone is one base from this, pointing to a likely read error. Other DNA sequences of this sample code for an identical CDR3. This rearrangement joins TRBV2 to TRBJ2-7; D unresolved. Germline assignment: CDR1 SNHLY and CDR2 FYNNEI. The CDR3 totals 13 residues. Trimming took off 4 bases at V and 0 bases at J, with 7 bases between the two ends. The CDR3, as DNA: TGTGCCAGCAGTGGAGACAACTCCTACGAGCAGTACTTC. This translates into CASSGDNSYEQYF.

This clone appeared once. The rearrangement links TRBV5-1 to TRBJ2-7, with TRBD1 matching 7 bases. The CDR3 consists of 15 residues. After removal of 0 bases from V and 5 bases from J, the junction contained 8 bases not matched to a gene. CDR1 and CDR2 from the germline V gene are SGHRS and YFSETQ. The CDR3 reads CASSLAPQGNNEQYF. In DNA form, the CDR3 reads TGCGCCAGCAGCTTGGCCCCACAGGGGAACAACGAGCAGTACTTC.

The rearrangement links TRBV2 to TRBJ2-4; D remains ambiguous. The length of the CDR3 is 11 residues. In germline, CDR1 is SNHLY, CDR2 FYNNEI. V was shortened by 3 bases and J by 9 bases, with 6 bases between the two germline ends. The chain's CDR3 is CASSDGSIQYF. CDR3 nucleotides: TGTGCCAGCAGTGACGGTAGCATTCAGTACTTC.

This clone has at least ten counts. The rearrangement links TRBV5-1 to TRBJ1-2; D is unresolved. The CDR3 sequence is 12 residues long. The germline CDR1 and CDR2 sequences are SGHRS and YFSETQ. The ends were cut back, 2 bases at V and 8 bases at J, with 10 bases in the middle. CDR3 in DNA: TGCGCCAGCAGCTTCAGAGGTCTCGGCTACACCTTC. Residues: CASSFRGLGYTF. The complete variable domain, with remaining parts taken from reference TRBV5-1 and TRBJ1-2, reads KAGVTQTPRYLIKTRGQQVTLSCSPISGHRSVSWYQQTPGQGLQFLFEYFSETQRNKGNFPGRFSGRQFSNSRSEMNVSTLELGDSALYLCASSFRGLGYTFGSGTRLTVV.

The chain couples TRBV6-1 to TRBJ1-5; D is possibly TRBD1 (5 bases). CDR3 length: 13 residues. Germline V gene sequence: CDR1 MNHNS, CDR2 SASEGT. V shed 4 bases and J shed 7 bases, with 11 bases lying between them. CDR3 sequence: CASSGGGDQPQHF. The CDR3 bases are TGTGCCAGCAGTGGGGGAGGGGACCAGCCCCAGCATTTT.